This T cell receptor beta chain was sequenced during a study of blood T cell repertoires in COVID-19. The table came from immunoSEQ multiplex PCR; TCRdb's copy has only in-frame clones and leaves some out. Among some 240,000 clones listed, 75% to 85% were seen once. The CDR3 extends over 14 amino acids. Germline V gives CDR1 SGHNT, CDR2 YYREEE (reference sequence). V lost 5 bases and J lost 3, with 15 bases in between. V gene TRBV5-4 combines with J gene TRBJ2-7; tentative D call: TRBD2 (6 bases). Sequenced material: peripheral blood. This clonotype was obtained from an elderly woman with COVID-19, enrolled during active disease. In DNA, the CDR3 is TGTGCCAGCAGATACGGGACTTCGGGCTACGAGCAGTACTTC. It is translated as CASRYGTSGYEQYF. Full variable domain (missing parts from reference TRBV5-4 and TRBJ2-7): ETGVTQSPTHLIKTRGQQVTLRCSSQSGHNTVSWYQQALGQGPQFIFQYYREEENGRGNFPPRFSGLQFPNYSSELNVNALELDDSALYLCASRYGTSGYEQYFGPGTRLTVT.